This T cell receptor (beta chain) was recorded in a study of shared clonotypes between healthy human individuals (dated by TCRdb to 2020 to 2022). The study in broad terms: The cohort included three men and a couple of women between 18 and 49 years of age. Between about 0.85 and 10 billion PBMCs per donor were obtained by leukapheresis. To increase sequencing depth and limit assay-specific biases, TCR repertoire library preparation and sequencing were carried out by different laboratories using diverse techniques. For each donor, three plates each were used for CD4 naive and CD4 memory, two plates were used for CD8 naive, and one plate was used for CD8 memory. Blood TCR repertoires of four to six healthy adults were deeply sequenced to estimate repertoire size and the extent of clonotype sharing between individuals.

Using the deep immunoSEQ assay, multiplex PCR amplified TCR CDR3 regions from genomic DNA. For each cell subset, the extracted genomic DNA was distributed evenly across all wells of several immunoSEQ 96-well plates, and each plate served as one replicate. For sorted subsets, each replicate PCR was loaded with 150 to 250 ng genomic DNA, equivalent to about 30,000 T cell genomes. Purified libraries were quantified with a Qubit 3.0 fluorometer, sized on a Bioanalyzer 2100, and re-quantified with the KAPA Library Quantification kit. Every immunoSEQ 96-well plate was sequenced on a dedicated single-read 150-cycle Illumina NextSeq 550 flow cell. Per the source publication's procedure: Because the immunoSEQ output included only junctional sequences and no quality scores, the filtering could not be the same as the filtering used for full-length reads. To assign V/J genes and CDR3, sequences were annotated against IMGT germline references using PyIR, a Python wrapper for IgBLAST v1.9. Reads with weak V/J assignments (E-value above 1e-6), missing CDR3, stop codons, out-of-frame junctions, or ambiguous translated residues were removed. A V3J clonotype was defined by an identical inferred V gene, J gene, and CDR3 amino acid sequence. Percentage overlap between repertoires was computed as shared unique clonotypes divided by the size of the smaller repertoire. Repertoire richness was assessed with RTK rarefaction, the Chao1 estimator, and Recon v2.1 estimates of unobserved clonotypes. Generation probabilities for all TCRbeta clonotypes obtained by the gDNA method from a handful of donors were computed using OLGA. The clones in this table, taken by TCRdb from immuneACCESS, are in-frame only. Not every clone is retained; where verified, under half of the shortfall comes from an unresolved V gene, and the cause of the rest is unknown. V and J calls and clone size come straight from that table; D and trimming were deduced from the DNA. The sample records roughly 2 million clones, 95% of which are singletons. The ten largest clonotypes hold 0.13% of the sample.

Concerning this clone: The specificity of this receptor is unknown. Base qualities are not recorded, but no much larger clone differs from it by a single base.

Study-wide findings and limitations: Pairwise subsampling led to the expectation that sequencing depth would affect the degree of clonotype sharing among donors. Naive subsets generally had larger estimated clonotype richness than memory subsets. Rarefaction of sorted-subset datasets indicated incomplete sequencing despite the large sequencing depth. Clonotypes shared by all four sorted-subset donors showed higher generation probabilities than non-shared clonotypes. About 4.5% of naive CD4, 3.5% of naive CD8, around 2.3% of memory CD4, and over 0.35% of memory CD8 clonotypes were shared across several donors. The small number of donors limited the genetic and exposure-history diversity represented. Sampling was restricted to blood, and TCR repertoires in tissues likely differ from the TCR repertoires found in blood.

The donors were healthy, HIV-negative adults who had no recently reported acute infections or vaccinations. Every donor was a Caucasian adult residing in Nashville, Tennessee, USA. CD4+ T cells were enriched by magnetic negative selection, after which naive cells were positively selected on CD45RA and the negative fraction was taken as the memory subset. After blood collection by leukapheresis, PBMCs were isolated using Ficoll-Histopaque density gradient centrifugation and then cryopreserved in the vapor phase of liquid nitrogen. Analytical flow cytometry was used to check the purity and quantity of each magnetically sorted T cell population. From each sorted fraction, genomic DNA was isolated and quantified by UV absorbance on a Nanodrop 2000c. Reading from cysteine to phenylalanine, the CDR3 counts 14 amino acids. The entry retains the CDR3 DNA only, 42 bases that are in frame from base 1. V loses 4 bases of germline sequence and J loses 8 bases, and the interval between the two ends is 15 bases. From the germline V gene, CDR1 is SNHLY and CDR2 is FYNNEI.

Material for sequencing was naive CD4+ T cells sorted from blood. According to the study, the label for this sample's cell subset or site signals: CD45RA+ positively selected. This receptor was obtained from a man younger than 35 in good health. The V and J genes are TRBV2 and TRBJ2-1, with the D assignment possibly TRBD1 or TRBD2, given 5 matching bases for each. The CDR3 region reads CASSVPGPSHEQFF. The sequenced DNA is TGTGCCAGCAGTGTTCCGGGGCCAAGCCATGAGCAGTTCTTC.